This T cell receptor (beta chain) was observed in a study of cytomegalovirus exposure and HLA in healthy donors. V was pared by 3 bases and J by 10 bases, with 12 bases of the junction left unmatched. CDR1 is GTSNPN, CDR2 SVGIG, per germline (reference sequence). The CDR3 length is 15 residues. Use of 60 Vbeta and 13 Jbeta primers characterized the PCR. The repertoire was sequenced with immunoSEQ multiplex PCR; TCRdb's copy has only in-frame clones and lacks some. The data show 100,000 to 150,000 clones, with 80% to 90% seen just once and roughly 0.99% held by the top ten. V usage is TRBV30 and J usage is TRBJ1-6; 7 bases are shared with TRBD1. Sequenced: PBMCs. This receptor was identified in a woman aged 25 to 39 in good health and CMV-seronegative. CDR3 bases: TGTGCCTGGAGGGGACAGCCGACCTTTTCGTCACCCCTCCACTTT. This codes for CAWRGQPTFSSPLHF.